What follows describes a single T cell receptor beta chain. Some clones are missing from TCRdb's copy, which holds only in-frame ones; the method was immunoSEQ multiplex PCR. The repertoire includes roughly 48,000 clones, approximately 80% of them detected once, and about 5.3% sits in the top ten. This record comes from a study of PD-L1 blockade in urothelial cancer. The ends lost 1 base at V and 4 bases at J; junction bases unmatched: 8. The CDR3 is made up of 16 amino acids. In germline, CDR1 is SGHKS, CDR2 YYEKEE (reference sequence). The chain is built from TRBV5-5 and TRBJ2-5, with 9 nucleotides matching TRBD2. Specimen: PBMCs, collected around atezolizumab (anti-PD-L1) treatment. The TCR originated in a man aged 35-49 years with urothelial cancer. As DNA, the CDR3 is TGTGCCAGCAGCTTGACATTGGCGGGAGGGGCAGAGACCCAGTACTTC. This sequence encodes CASSLTLAGGAETQYF.